The present T cell receptor beta chain was sequenced within a study of cytomegalovirus exposure and HLA in healthy donors. For the study at large: Earlier results showed 90 million to 130 million unique TCR beta sequences derived from approximately 170 million T cells. About 85 million unique TCR sequences came from HLA-typed donors in an early release. Regarding the study as a whole: Most TCR beta V segments were productive about 90% or about 30% of the time in an earlier analysis. No immune exposure information besides CMV serostatus was available.

It was with 60 Vbeta and 13 Jbeta primers that the PCR ran. This table comes from immunoSEQ multiplex PCR, and its TCRdb copy is limited to in-frame clones, with some not included. The sample has approximately 73,000 clones, 75% seen once. A note on this clone: The antigen is undetermined.

Germline V gives CDR1 MNHEY, CDR2 SVGAGI. There are 14 residues in the CDR3. Sequenced: PBMCs. This chain connects TRBV6-5 to TRBJ2-5; tentatively, D is TRBD1 (7 bases). Judging by the DNA end, TRBJ2-7 fits better; the J call may be wrong. The receptor was derived from a man aged 65-85 years in good health and CMV-seronegative. DNA of the CDR3: TGTGCCAGCAGTTACGGAGGGGGCGGGTACGAGCAGTACTTC. It translates to CASSYGGGGYEQYF.